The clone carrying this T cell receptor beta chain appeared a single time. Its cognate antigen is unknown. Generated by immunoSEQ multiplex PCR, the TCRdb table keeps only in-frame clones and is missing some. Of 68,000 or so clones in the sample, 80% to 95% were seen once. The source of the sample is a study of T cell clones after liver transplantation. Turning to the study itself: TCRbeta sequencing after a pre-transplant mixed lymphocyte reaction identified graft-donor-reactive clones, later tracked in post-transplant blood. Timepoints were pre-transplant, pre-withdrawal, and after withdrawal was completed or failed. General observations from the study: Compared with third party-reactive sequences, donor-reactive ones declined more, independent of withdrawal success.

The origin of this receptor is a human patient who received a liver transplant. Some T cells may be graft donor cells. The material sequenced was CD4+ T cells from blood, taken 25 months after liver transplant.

CDR3 coding DNA: TGCGCCAGCAGCGAGCAATCCGCCCGGGGCCTCAATGAAAAACTGTTTTTT. It translates to CASSEQSARGLNEKLFF. The gene calls are TRBV4-3 and TRBJ1-4; tentatively, D is TRBD1 (5 bases). Trimming shortened V by 5 bases and J by 5 bases, and 21 bases separated the two germline ends. The germline V gene encodes CDR1 LGHNA and CDR2 YSLEER. This CDR3 spans 17 amino acids.